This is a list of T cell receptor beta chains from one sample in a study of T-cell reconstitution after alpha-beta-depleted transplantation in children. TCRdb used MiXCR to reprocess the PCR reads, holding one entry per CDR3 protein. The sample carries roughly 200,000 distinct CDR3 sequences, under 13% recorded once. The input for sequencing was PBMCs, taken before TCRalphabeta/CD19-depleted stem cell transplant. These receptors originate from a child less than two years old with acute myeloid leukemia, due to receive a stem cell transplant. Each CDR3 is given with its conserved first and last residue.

CDR3 protein: CASNPPGQNTGELFF
J gene: TRBJ2-2
V gene: TRBV5-1

CDR3 protein: CASSLADGSPLHF
J gene: TRBJ1-6
V gene: TRBV5-1

CDR3 protein: CASSQEWGQVYNEQFF
J gene: TRBJ2-1
V gene: TRBV14

CDR3 protein: CASSQERSGDSTDTQYF
J gene: TRBJ2-3
V gene: TRBV4-1

CDR3 protein: CASSNPGLTYNEQFF
J gene: TRBJ2-1
V gene: TRBV19

CDR3 protein: CSASRDFTDTQYF
J gene: TRBJ2-3
V gene: TRBV20-1

CDR3 protein: CASSGQYRYYGYTF
J gene: TRBJ1-2
V gene: TRBV19

CDR3 protein: CSAPTSGSAYNEQFF
J gene: TRBJ2-1
V gene: TRBV20-1

CDR3 protein: CAIKRTELTTQYF
J gene: TRBJ2-5
V gene: TRBV10-3

CDR3 protein: CSARPLLDGNQPQHF
J gene: TRBJ1-5
V gene: TRBV20-1

CDR3 protein: CASAQTGAEAFF
J gene: TRBJ1-1
V gene: TRBV2

CDR3 protein: CASSFGRGLNTEAFF
J gene: TRBJ1-1
V gene: TRBV5-6

CDR3 protein: CASSQDRTTYGYTF
J gene: TRBJ1-2
V gene: TRBV4-1

CDR3 protein: CGARRVGGRAGTTAYNEQFF
J gene: TRBJ2-1
V gene: TRBV20-1

CDR3 protein: CASSQGVAPQETQYF
J gene: TRBJ2-5
V gene: TRBV3-1

CDR3 protein: CSAERTSASLPEQYF
J gene: TRBJ2-7
V gene: TRBV20-1

CDR3 protein: CASRKQGAFNNEQFF
J gene: TRBJ2-1
V gene: TRBV12-3/TRBV12-4

CDR3 protein: CAFSLLTAGTIVRSPQHF
J gene: TRBJ1-5
V gene: TRBV12-3/TRBV12-4

CDR3 protein: CASSLRALSGNTIYF
J gene: TRBJ1-3
V gene: TRBV12-3/TRBV12-4

CDR3 protein: CASRYPVGQGLNYGYTF
J gene: TRBJ1-2
V gene: TRBV28

CDR3 protein: CASSPHRREGRDEQFF
J gene: TRBJ2-1
V gene: TRBV3-1

CDR3 protein: CASSSAASGKDEQFF
J gene: TRBJ2-1
V gene: TRBV5-1

CDR3 protein: CASSQEGASYEQYF
J gene: TRBJ2-7
V gene: TRBV3-1

CDR3 protein: CASSLARTSGTDTQYF
J gene: TRBJ2-3
V gene: TRBV7-2

CDR3 protein: CSAKRDRTGEAQPQHF
J gene: TRBJ1-5
V gene: TRBV20-1

CDR3 protein: CASRGTGLSNQPQHF
J gene: TRBJ1-5
V gene: TRBV27

CDR3 protein: CAIPKDREITEAFF
J gene: TRBJ1-1
V gene: TRBV10-3

CDR3 protein: CASTMWDRDNSPLHF
J gene: TRBJ1-6
V gene: TRBV7-9

CDR3 protein: CSARQAYSNQPQHF
J gene: TRBJ1-5
V gene: TRBV20-1

CDR3 protein: CASSPPGTWAEAFF
J gene: TRBJ1-1
V gene: TRBV5-1

CDR3 protein: CASSSGQGTNTIYF
J gene: TRBJ1-3
V gene: TRBV28

CDR3 protein: CASTPGRYSYEQYF
J gene: TRBJ2-7
V gene: TRBV12-3/TRBV12-4

CDR3 protein: CASSPIAEGALAGELFF
J gene: TRBJ2-2
V gene: TRBV7-8

CDR3 protein: CASSIFNEQFF
J gene: TRBJ2-1
V gene: TRBV5-6

CDR3 protein: CASSFGSGSYNEQFF
J gene: TRBJ2-1
V gene: TRBV12-3/TRBV12-4

CDR3 protein: CASSRSLGETDTQYF
J gene: TRBJ2-3
V gene: TRBV7-7

CDR3 protein: CSASSLSGGREQYF
J gene: TRBJ2-7
V gene: TRBV20-1

CDR3 protein: CSVLAHTNTGELFF
J gene: TRBJ2-2
V gene: TRBV29-1

CDR3 protein: CASSAGSGANVLTF
J gene: TRBJ2-6
V gene: TRBV12-3/TRBV12-4

CDR3 protein: CATSRPPNQETQYF
J gene: TRBJ2-5
V gene: TRBV15

CDR3 protein: CASSLWGREGMQGKNIQYF
J gene: TRBJ2-4
V gene: TRBV27

CDR3 protein: CASSEAGGPNHAQYF
J gene: TRBJ2-4
V gene: TRBV5-1

CDR3 protein: CSARRPSGTYEQYF
J gene: TRBJ2-7
V gene: TRBV20-1

CDR3 protein: CSVGGLMNTEAFF
J gene: TRBJ1-1
V gene: TRBV29-1

CDR3 protein: CASSPLGGSNYEQYF
J gene: TRBJ2-7
V gene: TRBV7-2

CDR3 protein: CASSLLMNTEAFF
J gene: TRBJ1-1
V gene: TRBV7-9

CDR3 protein: CSARDRRGASTDTQYF
J gene: TRBJ2-3
V gene: TRBV20-1

CDR3 protein: CASTSWGGGTEAFF
J gene: TRBJ1-1
V gene: TRBV6-4

CDR3 protein: CSAGRLQETQYF
J gene: TRBJ2-5
V gene: TRBV29-1

CDR3 protein: CASSQGSGVNSPLHF
J gene: TRBJ1-6
V gene: TRBV3-1

CDR3 protein: CASNLLAGGPTTTYEQYF
J gene: TRBJ2-7
V gene: TRBV5-1